These T cell receptor beta chains were read from a single sample in a study of blood T cells in healthy people across ages. From the 5' RACE reads, TCRdb called clonotypes with MiXCR, one entry per CDR3 protein. This repertoire shows around 1,600,000 distinct CDR3 sequences, approximately 42% found once; its top ten account for 4%. Sequencing was done on a sample of blood. The receptors were sampled from a woman between 18 and 29 years old in good health. The CDR3 runs from the conserved cysteine through the conserved F or W. The order of the fields is J gene, V gene, D gene, clone size, CDR3 DNA, CDR3 protein. The D gene is left open where the match is weak. Some rows mark clone size as missing; the rest say once, few, many or name a class of expanded clone.

>TRBJ2-7|TRBV29-1|TRBD1|many
TGCAGCGTTGTGGGGACAGGGATGAGCGAGCAGTACTTC
CSVVGTGMSEQYF
>TRBJ1-1|TRBV6-5|TRBD1|NA
TGTGCCAGCACAAAACAGGGGTCGGCTTTCTTT
CASTKQGSAFF
>TRBJ1-2|TRBV19|NA|NA
TGTGCCAGTACCCCGACAGAGCGGGGTGGCTACACCTTC
CASTPTERGGYTF
>TRBJ2-7|TRBV3-1|NA|NA
TGTGCCAGCAGCTCCCGGACAGCACTCTACGAGCAGTACTTC
CASSSRTALYEQYF
>TRBJ2-5|TRBV29-1|NA|NA
TGCAGCGTTGACAGTCAGTTAGGAGTGGAGACCCAGTACTTC
CSVDSQLGVETQYF
>TRBJ1-1|TRBV28|NA|NA
TGTGCCAGCAGCCATTACCCTACGACAGGAGGGATAAACACTGAAGCTTTCTTT
CASSHYPTTGGINTEAFF
>TRBJ2-2|TRBV20-1|NA|few
TGCAGTGCTAGAAGGGTGTCCGGGGAGCTGTTTTTT
CSARRVSGELFF
>TRBJ1-2|TRBV27|NA|NA
TGTGCAAACAGTTTAAACGGATTTGGCTACACCTTC
CANSLNGFGYTF
>TRBJ2-7|TRBV28|NA|NA
TGTGCCAGCAGGAATAGGGGGGCCTACGAGCAGTACTTC
CASRNRGAYEQYF
>TRBJ2-5|TRBV7-3|NA|NA
TGTGCCAGCAGCTTAGGCCCCACGGGGGAGACCCAGTACTTC
CASSLGPTGETQYF
>TRBJ2-3|TRBV9|NA|NA
TGTGCCAGCAGCGTAGCATCCAGCACCGCCACAGATACGCAGTATTTT
CASSVASSTATDTQYF
>TRBJ2-1|TRBV27|TRBD1|NA
TGTGCCAGCAGTTCGTTTCCAGGGGGCAGTCGCTACAATGAGCAGTTCTTC
CASSSFPGGSRYNEQFF
>TRBJ2-5|TRBV15|NA|NA
TGTGCCACCAGCAGCGGGATGAAGAGGGGGGGAGAAGAGACCCAGTACTTC
CATSSGMKRGGEETQYF
>TRBJ2-7|TRBV27|TRBD2|NA
TGTGCCAGCAGTTTGGGGGAGGGGTTCGAGCAGTACTTC
CASSLGEGFEQYF
>TRBJ1-4|TRBV5-1|TRBD1|few
TGCGCCAGCAGCGCCTTGACAGGGGGGGATGAAAAACTGTTTTTT
CASSALTGGDEKLFF
>TRBJ2-3|TRBV30|NA|NA
TGTGCCTGGAGTGCGAAGGGGACGGGTGATACGCAGTATTTT
CAWSAKGTGDTQYF
>TRBJ2-3|TRBV7-9|NA|few
TGTGCCAGCAGTGCAGGGGGGATTGATACGCAGTATTTT
CASSAGGIDTQYF
>TRBJ2-5|TRBV4-3|NA|few
TGCGCCAGCAGCCAAGATGGGCGACTCGGGGAGACCCAGTACTTC
CASSQDGRLGETQYF
>TRBJ1-2|TRBV10-3|TRBD1|few
TGTGCCATCAGGTCGGGGACAGGGGTACATGGCTACACCTTC
CAIRSGTGVHGYTF
>TRBJ1-4|TRBV2|NA|few
TGTGCCAGCAGCGGAAGTTGGCGGCCGAATGAAAAACTGTTTTTT
CASSGSWRPNEKLFF
>TRBJ1-2|TRBV20-1|TRBD1|NA
TGCAGTGCTAGAGTCGGACAGGGATATGGCTACACCTTC
CSARVGQGYGYTF
>TRBJ2-4|TRBV10-3|TRBD1|NA
TGTGCCATCAGTGAGCAGGGGGCAACCAAAAACATTCAGTACTTC
CAISEQGATKNIQYF
>TRBJ2-3|TRBV20-1|TRBD2|NA
TGCAGTGCTAGAGATCGACTAGCGACCCTCACAGATACGCAGTATTTT
CSARDRLATLTDTQYF
>TRBJ2-1|TRBV7-9|NA|few
TGTGCCAGCAGCCCCTACCTGGAGATCAATGAGCAGTTCTTC
CASSPYLEINEQFF
>TRBJ2-7|TRBV4-1|TRBD1|NA
TGCGCCAGCAGCCAAGCTTCAGGGACAGGGGGCCTTTACGAGCAGTACTTC
CASSQASGTGGLYEQYF
>TRBJ2-2|TRBV10-2|NA|NA
TGCGCCAGCAGTGAGTCGAGTAGCCCACTTACCGGGGAGCTGTTTTTT
CASSESSSPLTGELFF
>TRBJ2-1|TRBV29-1|TRBD1|NA
TGCGGCGTTGAAGGGACAGTCAATGCGCAGTTCTTC
CGVEGTVNAQFF
>TRBJ2-6|TRBV6-6|NA|few
TGTGCCAGTCTCGGGGTCCCCGGAGATTTTGGGGCCAACGTCCTGACTTTC
CASLGVPGDFGANVLTF
>TRBJ2-4|TRBV20-1|TRBD2|few
TGCAGTGCAACCGGGACTAGCAAAAACATTCAGTACTTC
CSATGTSKNIQYF
>TRBJ1-2|TRBV4-1|NA|NA
TGCGCCAGCAGCCTCAACTGGACGCCTAGTGGCTACACCTTC
CASSLNWTPSGYTF
>TRBJ1-6|TRBV9|NA|once
TGTGCCAGCAGCGTAGTTGGGGGCGAGTCACCCCTCCACTTT
CASSVVGGESPLHF
>TRBJ1-2|TRBV12-3/TRBV12-4|TRBD1|NA
TGTGCCAGCAGTCTCGGACAGGGGCGGGGTGGCTACACCTTC
CASSLGQGRGGYTF
>TRBJ1-1|TRBV4-3|TRBD1|many
TGCGCCAGCAGCCGAGACAGGGAGAACACTGAAGCTTTCTTT
CASSRDRENTEAFF
>TRBJ2-7|TRBV14|NA|few
TGTGCCAGCAGCCAAGAGCCCGGAACAGGGATTTACGAGCAGTACTTC
CASSQEPGTGIYEQYF